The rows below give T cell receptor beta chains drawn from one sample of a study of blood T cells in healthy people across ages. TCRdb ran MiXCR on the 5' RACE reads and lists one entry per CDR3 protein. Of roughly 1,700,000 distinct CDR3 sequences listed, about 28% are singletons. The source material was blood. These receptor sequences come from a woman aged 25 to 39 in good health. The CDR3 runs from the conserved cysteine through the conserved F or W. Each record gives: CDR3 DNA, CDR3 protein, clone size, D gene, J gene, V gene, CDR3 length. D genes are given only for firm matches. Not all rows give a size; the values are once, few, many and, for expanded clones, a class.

DNA: TGTGCCAGTAGCGTAGGAGCGGGGGGGGATGAGCAGTTCTTC
CDR3: CASSVGAGGDEQFF
size: -
D: TRBD2
J: TRBJ2-1
V: TRBV9
length: 14

DNA: TGTGCCAGCAGAGGCGGGGGGACCCTCCTCACCGGGGAGCTGTTTTTT
CDR3: CASRGGGTLLTGELFF
size: -
D: TRBD2
J: TRBJ2-2
V: TRBV28
length: 16

DNA: TGTGTCAGCAGCGTAGAGGGACTAGCGGGGGGGTACAATGAGCAGTTCTTC
CDR3: CVSSVEGLAGGYNEQFF
size: few
D: TRBD2
J: TRBJ2-1
V: TRBV9
length: 17

DNA: TGCAGTGCTGTCGAGGGAGCGGGACGCACAGATACGCAGTATTTT
CDR3: CSAVEGAGRTDTQYF
size: -
D: TRBD2
J: TRBJ2-3
V: TRBV20-1
length: 15

DNA: TGTGCCAGCAGCTTGGAGGGGGTCCGGGGAGATACGCAGTATTTT
CDR3: CASSLEGVRGDTQYF
size: -
D: -
J: TRBJ2-3
V: TRBV5-6
length: 15

DNA: TGTGCCAGCATCCTTCCAGGGAGTTCTCGTGACACAGATACGCAGTATTTT
CDR3: CASILPGSSRDTDTQYF
size: many
D: -
J: TRBJ2-3
V: TRBV9
length: 17

DNA: TGCAGTGCTAGAGACGCCTTAGGAGCGGGAGCAGATACGCAGTATTTT
CDR3: CSARDALGAGADTQYF
size: few
D: TRBD2
J: TRBJ2-3
V: TRBV20-1
length: 16

DNA: TGTGCCAGCAGTTACGGCGTTCTCTCCTACGAGCAGTACTTC
CDR3: CASSYGVLSYEQYF
size: few
D: -
J: TRBJ2-7
V: TRBV6-2/TRBV6-3
length: 14

DNA: TGTGCCAGCAGCGTGGCAGACCCCTATAATTCACCCCTCCACTTT
CDR3: CASSVADPYNSPLHF
size: -
D: -
J: TRBJ1-6
V: TRBV9
length: 15

DNA: TGTGCCAGCAGCTTAGGAGGGCAGGGTACTTTGGCTGATACGCAGTATTTT
CDR3: CASSLGGQGTLADTQYF
size: -
D: -
J: TRBJ2-3
V: TRBV7-2
length: 17

DNA: TGCAGTGCTAGGTCGAGTGAGGCTAGCGGAAGAGAGACCCAGTACTTC
CDR3: CSARSSEASGRETQYF
size: many
D: TRBD2
J: TRBJ2-5
V: TRBV20-1
length: 16

DNA: TGTGCCAGCAGTTACTCTCAGGGGGAGGTTTATGAAAAACTGTTTTTT
CDR3: CASSYSQGEVYEKLFF
size: -
D: TRBD1
J: TRBJ1-4
V: TRBV6-6
length: 16

DNA: TGTGCCAGCAGTGAAGGCGGGAGAGTGGCAGATACGCAGTATTTT
CDR3: CASSEGGRVADTQYF
size: -
D: TRBD2
J: TRBJ2-3
V: TRBV6-1
length: 15

DNA: TGTGCCAGTCTAAGGGGCCGATCAGGTGTGGATACGCAGTATTTT
CDR3: CASLRGRSGVDTQYF
size: -
D: -
J: TRBJ2-3
V: TRBV2
length: 15

DNA: TGCAGTGCTAGAGTTCCCAGTAGGTCGCAAGAGACCCAGTACTTC
CDR3: CSARVPSRSQETQYF
size: -
D: -
J: TRBJ2-5
V: TRBV20-1
length: 15

DNA: TGCAGTGCGGGACGGACTAATCAGCCCCAGCATTTT
CDR3: CSAGRTNQPQHF
size: -
D: -
J: TRBJ1-5
V: TRBV20-1
length: 12

DNA: TGTGCCATCAGTGAAGGGGGGCTAGGACAGCCCCAGCATTTT
CDR3: CAISEGGLGQPQHF
size: -
D: -
J: TRBJ1-5
V: TRBV10-3
length: 14